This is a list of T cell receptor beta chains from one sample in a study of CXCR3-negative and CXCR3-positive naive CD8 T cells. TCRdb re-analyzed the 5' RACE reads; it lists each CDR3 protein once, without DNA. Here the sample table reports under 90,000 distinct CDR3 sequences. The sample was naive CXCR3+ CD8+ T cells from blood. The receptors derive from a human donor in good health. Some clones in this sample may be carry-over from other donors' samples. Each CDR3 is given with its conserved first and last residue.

CASSEHALAGIETQYF | TRBJ2-5 | TRBV7-8
CASSGAGTSTYEQYF | TRBJ2-7 | TRBV7-2
CSVLGLGTTGELFF | TRBJ2-2 | TRBV29-1
CASSLTSVSSYNEQFF | TRBJ2-1 | TRBV28
CASSDMGYEQYF | TRBJ2-7 | TRBV2
CSVEGTVGAAGAFF | TRBJ1-1 | TRBV29-1
CSVAIGNSGNEQFF | TRBJ2-1 | TRBV29-1
CASSPRTGSSYEQYF | TRBJ2-7 | TRBV18
CASSLGAYTTYEQYF | TRBJ2-7 | TRBV12-3/TRBV12-4
CASSVEAGGYNEQFF | TRBJ2-1 | TRBV9
CASSQVGFGTNYGYTF | TRBJ1-2 | TRBV4-3
CASSLRILNTEAFF | TRBJ1-1 | TRBV28
CASSRGVREGNQPQHF | TRBJ1-5 | TRBV7-6
CASSEAGLAGALGTGELFF | TRBJ2-2 | TRBV2
CASSTTGTGNEQYF | TRBJ2-7 | TRBV7-9
CASSPILAGVLEEQFF | TRBJ2-1 | TRBV5-1
CSVEKQREDPRDEQFF | TRBJ2-1 | TRBV29-1
CASSKTNEQYF | TRBJ2-7 | TRBV13
CASSLVPGLGNTIYF | TRBJ1-3 | TRBV5-5
CASSFGQGSADTQYF | TRBJ2-3 | TRBV5-1
CASSADHFQNTGELFF | TRBJ2-2 | TRBV28
CASSQATDSSNQPQHF | TRBJ1-5 | TRBV4-1
CASSLSRAALTYGYTF | TRBJ1-2 | TRBV27
CASSPNPGPGEQYF | TRBJ2-7 | TRBV5-6
CASSAGTEGNQPQHF | TRBJ1-5 | TRBV6-1
CASSAEGTGTPYEQYF | TRBJ2-7 | TRBV9
CASSLGLGAGYGYTF | TRBJ1-2 | TRBV7-9